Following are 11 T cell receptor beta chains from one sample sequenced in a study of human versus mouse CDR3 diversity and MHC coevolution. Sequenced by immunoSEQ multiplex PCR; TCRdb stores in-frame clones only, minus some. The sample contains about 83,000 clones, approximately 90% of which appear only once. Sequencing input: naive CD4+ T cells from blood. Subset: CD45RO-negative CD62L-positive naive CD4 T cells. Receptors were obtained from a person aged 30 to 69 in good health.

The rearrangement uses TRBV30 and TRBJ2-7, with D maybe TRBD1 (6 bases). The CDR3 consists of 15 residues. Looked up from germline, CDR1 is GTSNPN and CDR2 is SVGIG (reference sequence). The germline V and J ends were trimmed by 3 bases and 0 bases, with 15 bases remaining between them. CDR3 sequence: CAWRGPRGPSYEQYF. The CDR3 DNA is TGTGCCTGGAGGGGACCCAGGGGACCCTCCTACGAGCAGTACTTC.

The CDR3 reads CASSYSSGGAIQYF. CDR3 DNA: TGTGCCAGCAGTTACTCGAGCGGGGGGGCTATCCAGTACTTC. This chain connects TRBV6-5 to TRBJ2-7, with 10 bases that match TRBD2. Unmatched junction bases numbered 6, after V lost 0 bases and J lost 10 bases. This CDR3 contains 14 residues. Per the germline V gene, CDR1 is MNHEY and CDR2 is SVGAGI.

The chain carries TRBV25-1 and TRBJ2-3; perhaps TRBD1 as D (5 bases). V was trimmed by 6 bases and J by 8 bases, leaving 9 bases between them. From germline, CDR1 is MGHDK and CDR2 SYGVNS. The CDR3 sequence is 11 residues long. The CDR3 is CASRSGATQYF. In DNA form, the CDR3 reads TGTGCCAGCAGGAGTGGGGCTACGCAGTATTTT.

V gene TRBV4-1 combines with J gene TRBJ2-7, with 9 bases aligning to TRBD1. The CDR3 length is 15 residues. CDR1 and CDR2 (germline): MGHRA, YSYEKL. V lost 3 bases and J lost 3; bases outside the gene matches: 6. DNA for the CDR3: TGCGCCAGCAGCCATCCGGGACAGGGACTCTACGAGCAGTACTTC. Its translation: CASSHPGQGLYEQYF.

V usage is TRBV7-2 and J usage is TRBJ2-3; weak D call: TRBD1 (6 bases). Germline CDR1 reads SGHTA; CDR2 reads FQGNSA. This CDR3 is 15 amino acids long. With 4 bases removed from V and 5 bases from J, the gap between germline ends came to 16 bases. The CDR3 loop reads CASSSAALQGDTQYF. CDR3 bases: TGTGCCAGCAGCTCAGCGGCTCTACAGGGAGATACGCAGTATTTT.

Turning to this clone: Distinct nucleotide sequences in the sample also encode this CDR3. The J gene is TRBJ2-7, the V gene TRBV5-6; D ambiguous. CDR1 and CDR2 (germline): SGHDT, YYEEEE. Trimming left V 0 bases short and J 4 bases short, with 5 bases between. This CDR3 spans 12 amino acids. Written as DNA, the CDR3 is TGTGCCAGCAGCTTGGAGCATTACGAGCAGTACTTC. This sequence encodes CASSLEHYEQYF.

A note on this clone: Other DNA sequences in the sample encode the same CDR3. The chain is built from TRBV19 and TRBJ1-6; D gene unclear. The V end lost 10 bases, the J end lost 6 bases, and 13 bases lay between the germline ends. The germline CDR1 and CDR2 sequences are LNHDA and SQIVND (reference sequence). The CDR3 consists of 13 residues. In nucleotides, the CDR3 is TGTGCCACCTCGAGAGGTCTTAATTCACCCCTCCACTTT. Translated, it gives CATSRGLNSPLHF.

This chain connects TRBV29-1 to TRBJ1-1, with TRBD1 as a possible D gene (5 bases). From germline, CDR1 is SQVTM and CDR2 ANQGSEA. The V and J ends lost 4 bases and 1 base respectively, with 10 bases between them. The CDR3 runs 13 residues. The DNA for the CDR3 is TGCAGCGTTGCCCCCACAGGGAACACTGAAGCTTTCTTT. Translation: CSVAPTGNTEAFF. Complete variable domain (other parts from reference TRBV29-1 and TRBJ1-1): SAVISQKPSRDICQRGTSLTIQCQVDSQVTMMFWYRQQPGQSLTLIATANQGSEATYESGFVIDKFPISRPNLTFSTLTVSNMSPEDSSIYLCSVAPTGNTEAFFGQGTRLTVV.

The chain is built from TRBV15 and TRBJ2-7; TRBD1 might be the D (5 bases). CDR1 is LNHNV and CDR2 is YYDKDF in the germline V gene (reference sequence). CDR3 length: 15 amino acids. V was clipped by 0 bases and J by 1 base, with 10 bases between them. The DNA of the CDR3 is TGTGCCACCAGCAGAGATGGGGCAGGGTCCTACGAGCAGTACTTC. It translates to CATSRDGAGSYEQYF.

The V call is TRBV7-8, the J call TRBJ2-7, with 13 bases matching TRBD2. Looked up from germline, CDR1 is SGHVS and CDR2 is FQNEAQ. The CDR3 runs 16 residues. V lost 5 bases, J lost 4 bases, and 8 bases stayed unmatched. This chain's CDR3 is CASSLGTSGKLYEQYF. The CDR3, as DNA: TGTGCCAGCAGCCTGGGGACTAGCGGGAAGCTTTACGAGCAGTACTTC.

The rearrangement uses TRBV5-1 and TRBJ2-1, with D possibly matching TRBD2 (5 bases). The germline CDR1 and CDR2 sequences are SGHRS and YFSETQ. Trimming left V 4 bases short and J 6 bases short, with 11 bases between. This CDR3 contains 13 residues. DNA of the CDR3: TGCGCCAGCAGCCCCGGTGGAGGCAATGAGCAGTTCTTC. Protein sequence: CASSPGGGNEQFF.